The clone carrying this T cell receptor (beta chain) was detected a few times. Its antigen is undetermined. The data derive from a study of memory B cells and T cells in multiple sclerosis. V shed 6 bases, J shed 5 bases, and the junction held 4 bases outside the gene matches. The CDR3 is made up of 14 amino acids. Germline loops: CDR1 LNHDA, CDR2 SQIVND (reference sequence). TCRdb's copy holds only in-frame clones and misses some; the assay was immunoSEQ multiplex PCR. This sample carries about 32,000 clones, about 82% of them seen once, and the ten largest clones take 2% to 3%. Separate sequencing covered autoproliferating (CFSE-dim) and non-proliferating (CFSE-high) T cells from stimulus-free culture. Roughly 5x10^7 CFSE-labeled PBMCs were cultured less than eight days unstimulated, then replicate wells were pooled.

The TCR sequence derives from a human donor with multiple sclerosis. Specimen: PBMCs from blood kept in culture. This sequence joins TRBV19 and TRBJ1-2; 12 bases agree with TRBD1. This CDR3 is CASSRDRGPYGYTF. CDR3 DNA sequence: TGTGCCAGTAGCCGGGACAGGGGGCCTTATGGCTACACCTTC.